The text below deals with one TCR beta chain. This sample is part of a study of T cell repertoires in cytomegalovirus infection. Study background: Based on public TCR beta signatures, there were indications of CMV infection and of a matching HLA type.

CDR1 is SQVTM, CDR2 ANQGSEA, per germline. Trimming removed 1 base at V and 6 bases at J, with 16 bases between. CDR3 length: 14 residues. In TCRdb, the reads were re-called with MiXCR into one record per CDR3 protein. The repertoire holds hundreds of thousands of distinct CDR3 sequences, 20% to 25% seen once, with less than 10% in the top ten. The TCR originated in a human donor in good health (CMV status not recorded). Some clones in this sample may be carry-over from other donors' samples. Sequences were obtained from CD8+ T cells from PBMCs. V gene TRBV29-1 combines with J gene TRBJ2-7, with a tentative D call TRBD2 (5 bases). The DNA for the CDR3 is TGCAGCGTTGAAGGTTGGAAAGAGGGCGGCGAGCAGTACTTC. It encodes CSVEGWKEGGEQYF.